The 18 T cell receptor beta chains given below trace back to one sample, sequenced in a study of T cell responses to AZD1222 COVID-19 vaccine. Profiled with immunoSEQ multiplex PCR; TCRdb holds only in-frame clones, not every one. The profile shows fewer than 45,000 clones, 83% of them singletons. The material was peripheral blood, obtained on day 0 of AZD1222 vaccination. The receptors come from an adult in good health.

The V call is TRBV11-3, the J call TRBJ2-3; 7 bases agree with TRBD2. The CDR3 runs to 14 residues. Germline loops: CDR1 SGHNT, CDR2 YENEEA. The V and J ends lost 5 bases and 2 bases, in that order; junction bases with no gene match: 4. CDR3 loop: CASSPRGDTDTQYF. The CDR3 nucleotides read TGTGCCAGCAGCCCCCGGGGGGACACAGATACGCAGTATTTT.

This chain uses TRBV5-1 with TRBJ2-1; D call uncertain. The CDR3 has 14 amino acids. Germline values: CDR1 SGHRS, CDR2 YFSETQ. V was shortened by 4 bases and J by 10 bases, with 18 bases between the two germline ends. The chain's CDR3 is CASSQILGKGEQFF. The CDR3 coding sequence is TGCGCCAGCAGCCAAATATTAGGGAAGGGCGAGCAGTTCTTC.

The CDR3 protein is CASSPTPRYEQYF. In nucleotides, the CDR3 is TGTGCCAGCTCACCGACTCCTAGGTACGAGCAGTACTTC. The chain combines TRBV18 with TRBJ2-7; D unclear. The V gene's germline CDR1 is KGHSH and CDR2 LQKENI. V lost 3 bases and J lost 4, with 10 bases in between. The CDR3 extends over 13 amino acids.

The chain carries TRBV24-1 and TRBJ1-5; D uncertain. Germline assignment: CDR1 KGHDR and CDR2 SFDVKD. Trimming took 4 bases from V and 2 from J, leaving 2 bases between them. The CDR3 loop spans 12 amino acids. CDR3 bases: TGTGCCACCAGTGAACGCAATCAGCCCCAGCATTTT. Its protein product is CATSERNQPQHF.

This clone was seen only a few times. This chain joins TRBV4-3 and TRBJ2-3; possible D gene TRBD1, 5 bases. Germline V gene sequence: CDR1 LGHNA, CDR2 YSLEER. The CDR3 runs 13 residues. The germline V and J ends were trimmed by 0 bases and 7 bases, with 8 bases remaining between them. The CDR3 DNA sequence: TGCGCCAGCAGCCAAGACAGGGTCAATACGCAGTATTTT. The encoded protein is CASSQDRVNTQYF.

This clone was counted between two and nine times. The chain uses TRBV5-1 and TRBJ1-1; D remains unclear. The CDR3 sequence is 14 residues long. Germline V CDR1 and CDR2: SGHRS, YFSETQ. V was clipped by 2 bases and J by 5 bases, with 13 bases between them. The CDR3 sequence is CASSFSGKRTEAFF. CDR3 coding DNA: TGCGCCAGCAGCTTTTCGGGTAAGAGAACTGAAGCTTTCTTT.

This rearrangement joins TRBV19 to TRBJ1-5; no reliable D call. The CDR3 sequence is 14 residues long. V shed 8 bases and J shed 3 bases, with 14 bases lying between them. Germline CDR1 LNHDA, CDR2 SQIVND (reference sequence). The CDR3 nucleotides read TGTGCCAGTGGGCCAGGTCTTTACAATCAGCCCCAGCATTTT. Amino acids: CASGPGLYNQPQHF.

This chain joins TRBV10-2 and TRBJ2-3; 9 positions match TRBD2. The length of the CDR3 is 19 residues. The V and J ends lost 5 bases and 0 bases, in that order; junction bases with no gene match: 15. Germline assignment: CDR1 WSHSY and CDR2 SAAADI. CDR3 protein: CASSKTGQGSGGSTDTQYF. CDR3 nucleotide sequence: TGCGCCAGCAGTAAGACAGGGCAGGGTAGCGGGGGCAGCACAGATACGCAGTATTTT.

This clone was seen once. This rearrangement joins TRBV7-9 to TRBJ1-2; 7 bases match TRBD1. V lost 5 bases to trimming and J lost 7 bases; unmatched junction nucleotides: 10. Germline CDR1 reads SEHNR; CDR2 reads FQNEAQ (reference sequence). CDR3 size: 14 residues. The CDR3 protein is CASSPTDRASGYTF. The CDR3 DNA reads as TGTGCCAGCAGCCCTACCGACAGGGCTTCTGGCTACACCTTC.

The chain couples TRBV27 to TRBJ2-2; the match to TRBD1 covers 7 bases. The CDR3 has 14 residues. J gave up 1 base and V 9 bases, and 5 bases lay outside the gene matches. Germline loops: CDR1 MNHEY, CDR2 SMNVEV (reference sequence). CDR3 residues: CASNRQGNTGELFF. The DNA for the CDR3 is TGTGCCAGTAACAGACAGGGGAACACCGGGGAGCTGTTTTTT.

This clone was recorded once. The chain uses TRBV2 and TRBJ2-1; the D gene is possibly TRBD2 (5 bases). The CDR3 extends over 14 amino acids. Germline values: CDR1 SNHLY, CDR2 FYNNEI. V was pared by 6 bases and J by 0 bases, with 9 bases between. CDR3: CASRDSSSYNEQFF. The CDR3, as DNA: TGTGCCAGCAGGGACTCGAGCTCCTACAATGAGCAGTTCTTC.

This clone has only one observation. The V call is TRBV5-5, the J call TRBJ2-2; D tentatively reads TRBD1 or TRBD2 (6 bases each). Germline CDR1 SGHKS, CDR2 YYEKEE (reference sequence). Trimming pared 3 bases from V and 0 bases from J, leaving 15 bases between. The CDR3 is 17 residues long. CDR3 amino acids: CASSSPKGGSNTGELFF. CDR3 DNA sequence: TGTGCCAGCAGCTCCCCCAAGGGGGGTTCGAACACCGGGGAGCTGTTTTTT.

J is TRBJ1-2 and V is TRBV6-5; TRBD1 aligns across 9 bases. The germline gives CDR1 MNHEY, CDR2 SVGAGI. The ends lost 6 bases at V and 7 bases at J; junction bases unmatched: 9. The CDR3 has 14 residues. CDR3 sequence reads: CASSPDRGSTGYTF. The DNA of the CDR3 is TGTGCCAGCAGCCCGGACAGGGGTTCTACTGGCTACACCTTC.

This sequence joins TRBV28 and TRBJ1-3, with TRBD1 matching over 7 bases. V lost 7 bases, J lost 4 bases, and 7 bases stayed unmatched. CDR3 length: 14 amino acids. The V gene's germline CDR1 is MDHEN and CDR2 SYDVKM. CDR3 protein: CASKLGGDGNTIYF. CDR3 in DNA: TGTGCCAGCAAGCTAGGGGGCGACGGAAACACCATATATTTT.

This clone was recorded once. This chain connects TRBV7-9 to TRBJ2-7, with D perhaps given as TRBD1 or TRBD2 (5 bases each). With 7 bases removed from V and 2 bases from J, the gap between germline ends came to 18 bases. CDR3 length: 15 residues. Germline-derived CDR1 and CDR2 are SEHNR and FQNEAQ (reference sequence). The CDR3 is CASTKHRDGTYEQYF. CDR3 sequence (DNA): TGTGCCAGCACCAAACACCGGGACGGAACCTACGAGCAGTACTTC.

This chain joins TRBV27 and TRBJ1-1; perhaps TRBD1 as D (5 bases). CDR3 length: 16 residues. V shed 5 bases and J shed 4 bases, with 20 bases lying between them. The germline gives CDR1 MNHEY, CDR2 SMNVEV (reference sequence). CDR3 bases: TGTGCCAGCAGTCCATCCCTCTACAGGAGAACCACTGAAGCTTTCTTT. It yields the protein CASSPSLYRRTTEAFF.

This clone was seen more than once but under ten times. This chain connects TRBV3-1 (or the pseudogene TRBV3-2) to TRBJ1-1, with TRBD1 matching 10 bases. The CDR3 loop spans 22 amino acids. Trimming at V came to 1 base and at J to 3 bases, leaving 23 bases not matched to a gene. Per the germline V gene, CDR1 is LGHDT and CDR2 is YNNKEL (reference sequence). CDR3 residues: CASSQGTRLAGTGVVLHTEAFF. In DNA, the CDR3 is TGTGCCAGCAGCCAAGGGACCCGGTTAGCCGGGACAGGGGTAGTTTTGCACACTGAAGCTTTCTTT.

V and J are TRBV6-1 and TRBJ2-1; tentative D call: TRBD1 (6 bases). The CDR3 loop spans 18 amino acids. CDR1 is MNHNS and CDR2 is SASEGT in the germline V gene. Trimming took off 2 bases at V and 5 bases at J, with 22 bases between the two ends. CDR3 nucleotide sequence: TGTGCCAGCAGTGAAATGGTGGTGGGGACATTCTACGACAATGAGCAGTTCTTC. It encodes CASSEMVVGTFYDNEQFF.